The source of this T cell receptor (beta chain) is a study of blood T cell repertoires in COVID-19. At the level of the study: The study drew acute and convalescent COVID-19 samples from the United States, Italy and Spain. The cDNA or gDNA used as material had been derived from T cells, B-cell-depleted T cells, or PBMCs.

Authors' methods: Reference gene primers were amplified, and this amplification served to estimate nucleated cell counts. Generated by immunoSEQ multiplex PCR, the TCRdb table keeps only in-frame clones and is missing some. That table supplies the V and J calls and clone size; D and trimming were determined from the DNA. This sample yields fewer than 120,000 clones, of which 70% to 90% are seen a single time; approximately 5% belongs to the top ten. Unmatched junction bases numbered 4, after V lost 2 bases and J lost 2 bases. Germline V gives CDR1 MNHNS, CDR2 SASEGT. The CDR3 sequence is 15 residues long.

This sequence originates from a human donor in a cohort sampled during active COVID-19. The sequencing sample was made of peripheral blood. The chain combines TRBV6-1 with TRBJ1-1, with 8 bases aligning to TRBD1. CDR3 residues: CASSELSGGNTEAFF. The CDR3 DNA follows: TGTGCCAGCAGTGAACTATCAGGGGGCAACACTGAAGCTTTCTTT.